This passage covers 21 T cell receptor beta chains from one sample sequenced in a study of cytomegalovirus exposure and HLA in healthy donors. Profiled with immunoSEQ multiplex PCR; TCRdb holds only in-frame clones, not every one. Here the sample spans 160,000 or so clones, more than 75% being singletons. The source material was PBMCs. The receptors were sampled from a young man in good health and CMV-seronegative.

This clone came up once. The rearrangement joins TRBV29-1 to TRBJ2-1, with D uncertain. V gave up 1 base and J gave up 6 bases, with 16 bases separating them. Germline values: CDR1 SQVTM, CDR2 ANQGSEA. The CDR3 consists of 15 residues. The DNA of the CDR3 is TGCAGCGTTGAAGCCCTCAGTCACTTAGCCAATGAGCAGTTCTTC. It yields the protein CSVEALSHLANEQFF.

The CDR3 loop is CASSRVEGDVGEQYF. The CDR3 DNA is TGTGCCAGCTCCCGGGTGGAGGGAGACGTGGGCGAGCAGTACTTC. The gene calls are TRBV18 and TRBJ2-7; D is perhaps TRBD2 (6 bases). Trimming removed 6 bases from V and 6 bases from J, with 21 bases in between. Germline V gives CDR1 KGHSH, CDR2 LQKENI. CDR3 length: 15 residues.

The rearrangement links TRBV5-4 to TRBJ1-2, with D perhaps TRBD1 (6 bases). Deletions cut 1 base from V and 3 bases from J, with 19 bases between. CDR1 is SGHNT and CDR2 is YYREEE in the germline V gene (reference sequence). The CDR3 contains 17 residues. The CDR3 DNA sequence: TGTGCCAGCAGCTTGCCTACAGGGAGCGACTCCTACTATGGCTACACCTTC. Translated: CASSLPTGSDSYYGYTF. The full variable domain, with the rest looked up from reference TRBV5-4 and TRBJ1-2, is ETGVTQSPTHLIKTRGQQVTLRCSSQSGHNTVSWYQQALGQGPQFIFQYYREEENGRGNFPPRFSGLQFPNYSSELNVNALELDDSALYLCASSLPTGSDSYYGYTFGSGTRLTVV.

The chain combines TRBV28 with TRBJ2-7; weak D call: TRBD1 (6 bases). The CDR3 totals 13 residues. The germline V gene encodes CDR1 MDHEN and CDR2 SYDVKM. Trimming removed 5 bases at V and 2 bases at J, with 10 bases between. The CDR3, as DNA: TGTGCCAGCAGTAAGAACAGGGCCTACGAGCAGTACTTC. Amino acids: CASSKNRAYEQYF.

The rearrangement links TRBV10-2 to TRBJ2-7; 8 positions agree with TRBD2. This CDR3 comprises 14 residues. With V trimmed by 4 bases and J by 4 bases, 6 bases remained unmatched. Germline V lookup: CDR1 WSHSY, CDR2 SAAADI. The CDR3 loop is CASSVQRESYEQYF. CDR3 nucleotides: TGCGCCAGCAGTGTTCAGCGGGAGAGTTACGAGCAGTACTTC.

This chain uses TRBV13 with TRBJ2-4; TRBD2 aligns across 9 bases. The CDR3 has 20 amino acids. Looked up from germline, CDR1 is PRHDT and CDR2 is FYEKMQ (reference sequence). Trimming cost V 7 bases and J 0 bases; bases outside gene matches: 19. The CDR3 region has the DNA TGTGCCAGCACCCCCAGGTCGGCGGGAGGGCGGGGGCTAGCCAAAAACATTCAGTACTTC. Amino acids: CASTPRSAGGRGLAKNIQYF.

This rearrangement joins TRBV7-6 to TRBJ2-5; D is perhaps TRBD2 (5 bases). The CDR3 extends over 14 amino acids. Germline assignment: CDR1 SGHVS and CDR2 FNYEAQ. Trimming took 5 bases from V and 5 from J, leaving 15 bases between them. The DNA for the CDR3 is TGTGCCAGCAGCCCGCCCTTACGGAGGGAGACCCAGTACTTC. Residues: CASSPPLRRETQYF.

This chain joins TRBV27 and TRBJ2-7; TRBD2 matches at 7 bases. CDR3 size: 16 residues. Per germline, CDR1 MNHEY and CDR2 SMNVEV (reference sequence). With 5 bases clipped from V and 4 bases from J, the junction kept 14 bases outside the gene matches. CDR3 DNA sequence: TGTGCCAGCAGTCCTTGGAGCGGGGCCCCTTCGTACGAGCAGTACTTC. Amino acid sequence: CASSPWSGAPSYEQYF.

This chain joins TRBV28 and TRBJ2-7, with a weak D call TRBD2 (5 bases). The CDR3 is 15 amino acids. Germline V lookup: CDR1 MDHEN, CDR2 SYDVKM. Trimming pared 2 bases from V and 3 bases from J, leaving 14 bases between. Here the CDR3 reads CASSLRVRRNYEQYF. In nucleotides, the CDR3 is TGTGCCAGCAGTTTAAGAGTGCGGAGGAACTACGAGCAGTACTTC.

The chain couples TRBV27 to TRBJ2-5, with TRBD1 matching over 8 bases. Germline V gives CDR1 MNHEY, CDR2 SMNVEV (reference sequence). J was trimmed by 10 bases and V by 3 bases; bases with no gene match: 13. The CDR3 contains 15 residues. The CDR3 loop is CASSFRGTGLGGQYF. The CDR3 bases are TGTGCCAGCAGTTTCCGGGGGACAGGACTCGGGGGCCAGTACTTC.

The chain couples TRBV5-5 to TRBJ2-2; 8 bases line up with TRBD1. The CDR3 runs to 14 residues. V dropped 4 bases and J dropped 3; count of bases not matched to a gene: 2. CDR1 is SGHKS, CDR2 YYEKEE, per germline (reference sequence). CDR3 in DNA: TGTGCCAGCAGCGACAGGGGATACACCGGGGAGCTGTTTTTT. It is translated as CASSDRGYTGELFF.

In DNA, the CDR3 is TGCAGCGTTGCGGGACTAGCGGGAGGTGAGGGCACAGATACGCAGTATTTT. This translates into CSVAGLAGGEGTDTQYF. This rearrangement joins TRBV29-1 to TRBJ2-3, with 15 bases matching TRBD2. Germline V gene data show CDR1 as SQVTM and CDR2 as ANQGSEA. The CDR3 has 17 residues. J gave up 1 base and V 4 bases, and 6 bases lay outside the gene matches.

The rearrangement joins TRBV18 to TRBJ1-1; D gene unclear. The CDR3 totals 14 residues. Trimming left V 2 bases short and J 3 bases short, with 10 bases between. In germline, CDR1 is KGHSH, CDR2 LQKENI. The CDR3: CASSPAVIDTEAFF. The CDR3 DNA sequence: TGTGCCAGCTCACCAGCAGTGATTGACACTGAAGCTTTCTTT.

CDR3 coding DNA: TGCGCCAGCAGTGCGACAGGGGCTGGCACCGGGGAGCTGTTTTTT. Translating it yields CASSATGAGTGELFF. The genes are TRBV10-1 and TRBJ2-2; 8 bases align to TRBD1. Trimming removed 4 bases from V and 4 bases from J; junction bases left unmatched: 5. CDR1 and CDR2 from the germline V gene are WNHNN and SYGVQD (reference sequence). This CDR3 is 15 amino acids long.

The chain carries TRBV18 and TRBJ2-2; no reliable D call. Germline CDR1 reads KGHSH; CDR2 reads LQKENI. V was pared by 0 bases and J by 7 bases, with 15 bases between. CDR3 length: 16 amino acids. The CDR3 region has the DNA TGTGCCAGCTCACCACCTAATCTAAGCGATATCGGGGAGCTGTTTTTT. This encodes CASSPPNLSDIGELFF.

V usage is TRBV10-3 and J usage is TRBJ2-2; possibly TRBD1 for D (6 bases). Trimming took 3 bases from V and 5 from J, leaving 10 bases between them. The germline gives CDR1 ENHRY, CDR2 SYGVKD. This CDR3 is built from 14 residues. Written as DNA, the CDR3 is TGTGCCATCAGTGAACACAGGGATACCGGGGAGCTGTTTTTT. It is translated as CAISEHRDTGELFF.

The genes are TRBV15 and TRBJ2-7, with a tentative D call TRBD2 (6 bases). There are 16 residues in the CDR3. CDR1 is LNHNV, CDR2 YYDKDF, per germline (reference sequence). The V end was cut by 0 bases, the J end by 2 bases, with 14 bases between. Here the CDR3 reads CATSRDGRGKAYEQYF. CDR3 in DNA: TGTGCCACCAGCAGAGATGGTCGGGGGAAAGCCTACGAGCAGTACTTC. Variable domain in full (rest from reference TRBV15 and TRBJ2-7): DAMVIQNPRYQVTQFGKPVTLSCSQTLNHNVMYWYQQKSSQAPKLLFHYYDKDFNNEADTPDNFQSRRPNTSFCFLDIRSPGLGDTAMYLCATSRDGRGKAYEQYFGPGTRLTVT.

CDR3 nucleotides: TGTGCCAGCAGTTACTCTCTGCGGGAGGGAGAGACCCAGTACTTC. Protein: CASSYSLREGETQYF. The J gene is TRBJ2-5, the V gene TRBV6-5, with 9 bases aligning to TRBD2. The CDR3 has 15 residues. Germline-derived CDR1 and CDR2 are MNHEY and SVGAGI. J was trimmed by 4 bases and V by 0 bases; bases with no gene match: 3.

CDR3 DNA sequence: TGTGCCAGCAGTTTGCGGTTCCGGGATGGCTACACCTTC. It specifies CASSLRFRDGYTF. The chain has TRBV27 and TRBJ1-2; D uncertain. The V gene lost 3 bases and the J gene lost 6 bases, with 11 bases spanning the gap. Germline CDR1 is MNHEY and CDR2 is SMNVEV (reference sequence). CDR3 size: 13 residues.

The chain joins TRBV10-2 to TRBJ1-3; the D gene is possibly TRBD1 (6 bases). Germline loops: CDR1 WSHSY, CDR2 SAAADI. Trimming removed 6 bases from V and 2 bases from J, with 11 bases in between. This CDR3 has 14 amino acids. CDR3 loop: CASRVQGPGNTIYF. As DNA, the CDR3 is TGCGCCAGCAGGGTACAGGGACCTGGAAACACCATATATTTT.

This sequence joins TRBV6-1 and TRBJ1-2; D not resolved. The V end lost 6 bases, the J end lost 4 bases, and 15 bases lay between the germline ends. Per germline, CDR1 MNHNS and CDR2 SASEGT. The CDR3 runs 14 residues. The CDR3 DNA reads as TGTGCCAGCAGGGTGGAGGGTATAAGCTATGGCTACACCTTC. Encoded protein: CASRVEGISYGYTF.